Shown below are 18 T cell receptor beta chains from a single sample sequenced in a study of human T cells and chemical hapten exposure. Treatment meaning: therapeutic diphenylcyclopropenone sensitization with weekly scalp DPC. Each cDNA molecule in the library carried unique molecular identifiers. TCRdb reanalysed the reads using MiXCR and keeps one entry per CDR3 protein. The data hold 3,200 or so distinct CDR3 sequences, with about 48% observed a single time. The sequencing used whole blood, collected before DPC sensitization or 2, 6, or about 24 weeks after (not recorded which). The receptors were gathered from an adult with alopecia areata. Some clones in this sample may be carry-over from other donors' samples. This table probably holds off-target reads from a library built for another chain.

The table lists this clonotype with a few counts. The rearrangement uses TRBV7-6 and TRBJ2-1; D ambiguous. The CDR3 is 12 amino acids. Deletions cut 1 base from V and 10 bases from J, with 8 bases between. From germline, CDR1 is SGHVS and CDR2 FNYEAQ. This CDR3 is CASSLGPAEQFF. CDR3 sequence (DNA): TGTGCCAGCAGCTTAGGTCCAGCGGAGCAGTTCTTC.

The V gene is TRBV5-4, the J gene TRBJ1-3, with D perhaps TRBD1 (5 bases). The CDR3 has 12 residues. Germline V gene sequence: CDR1 SGHNT, CDR2 YYREEE (reference sequence). V was pared by 4 bases and J by 5 bases, with 7 bases between. CDR3 residues: CASSGGRNTIYF. CDR3 sequence (DNA): TGTGCCAGCAGCGGGGGTCGAAACACCATATATTTT.

The chain combines TRBV5-1 with TRBJ2-7; no definite D call. Germline CDR1 is SGHRS and CDR2 is YFSETQ. The CDR3 length is 15 residues. V lost 1 base and J lost 2, with 13 bases in between. In nucleotides, the CDR3 is TGCGCCAGCAGCTTGACAGAAGTGCGCCCCTACGAGCAGTACTTC. Residues: CASSLTEVRPYEQYF. The full variable domain, with the rest looked up from reference TRBV5-1 and TRBJ2-7, is KAGVTQTPRYLIKTRGQQVTLSCSPISGHRSVSWYQQTPGQGLQFLFEYFSETQRNKGNFPGRFSGRQFSNSRSEMNVSTLELGDSALYLCASSLTEVRPYEQYFGPGTRLTVT.

Remarks on this clonotype: One junction end does not reproduce the germline sequence, and a read error may be involved. The V gene is TRBV7-7, the J gene TRBJ2-1; 8 positions agree with TRBD2. The CDR3 sequence is 16 residues long. From germline, CDR1 is SSHAT and CDR2 FNYEAQ (reference sequence). Here the CDR3 DNA reads TGTGCTAGCAGCCCGATTAGCGGGGCCTCCTACAATGAGCAGTTCTTC. Its protein is CASSPISGASYNEQFF.

The chain employs TRBV29-1 and TRBJ2-1; D unclear. Trimming removed 6 bases from V and 0 bases from J, with 12 bases in between. This CDR3 is 14 amino acids long. From germline, CDR1 is SQVTM and CDR2 ANQGSEA. CDR3 DNA sequence: TGCAGCGTACAGATACTGAGCTCCTACAATGAGCAGTTCTTC. Its protein product is CSVQILSSYNEQFF.

This chain uses TRBV18 with TRBJ2-7; TRBD1 agrees at 8 bases. The junction had 8 bases not matched to a gene; V was cut back by 3 bases and J by 4 bases. This CDR3 spans 15 amino acids. Germline-derived CDR1 and CDR2 are KGHSH and LQKENI. The CDR3: CASSPSPDRGYEQYF. For the CDR3, the DNA is TGTGCCAGCTCACCTAGCCCCGACAGGGGTTACGAGCAGTACTTC.

This clonotype was found a few times. J is TRBJ2-1 and V is TRBV19; 9 bases agree with TRBD2. Germline CDR1 LNHDA, CDR2 SQIVND (reference sequence). The CDR3 runs to 16 residues. Trimming cost V 0 bases and J 8 bases; bases outside gene matches: 8. The CDR3 DNA is TGTGCCAGTAGTATAGACGCGGGGGGGCCTATCGATGAGCAGTTCTTC. It yields the protein CASSIDAGGPIDEQFF. Full variable domain (remainder filled in from reference TRBV19 and TRBJ2-1): DGGITQSPKYLFRKEGQNVTLSCEQNLNHDAMYWYRQDPGQGLRLIYYSQIVNDFQKGDIAEGYSVSREKKESFPLTVTSAQKNPTAFYLCASSIDAGGPIDEQFFGPGTRLTVL.

This clonotype appeared a few times. The chain employs TRBV18 and TRBJ2-7; D might be TRBD2 (6 bases). The V gene lost 6 bases and the J gene lost 6 bases, with 12 bases spanning the gap. The germline gives CDR1 KGHSH, CDR2 LQKENI. The CDR3 runs 12 residues. This CDR3 reads CASSAEGGEQYF. The CDR3 DNA reads TGTGCCAGCTCTGCGGAGGGAGGCGAGCAGTACTTC. The full variable domain, rest sourced from reference TRBV18 and TRBJ2-7, is NAGVMQNPRHLVRRRGQEARLRCSPMKGHSHVYWYRQLPEEGLKFMVYLQKENIIDESGMPKERFSAEFPKEGPSILRIQQVVRGDSAAYFCASSAEGGEQYFGPGTRLTVT.

This chain connects TRBV7-3 to TRBJ2-1; D is uncertain. This CDR3 region has 14 residues. CDR1 and CDR2 from the germline V gene are SGHTA and FQGTGA. Trimming left V 5 bases short and J 8 bases short, with 16 bases between. CDR3 in amino acids: CASSQRPSRYEQFF. The DNA for the CDR3 is TGTGCCAGCAGCCAAAGACCCTCGCGATATGAGCAGTTCTTC.

This chain links TRBV19 with TRBJ2-4; D is tentatively TRBD1 or TRBD2 (6 bases each). The CDR3 runs 18 residues. Germline V CDR1 and CDR2: LNHDA, SQIVND (reference sequence). Trimming removed 1 base from V and 0 bases from J, with 16 bases in between. The CDR3 nucleotides read TGTGCCAGTAGTATAGGGGCCAGGGGACTTGTAGCCAAAAACATTCAGTACTTC. Amino acids: CASSIGARGLVAKNIQYF.

In this sample, this clonotype turned up a few times. This chain uses TRBV10-3 with TRBJ2-1; 12 bases align to TRBD2. The CDR3 is made up of 18 amino acids. Looked up from germline, CDR1 is ENHRY and CDR2 is SYGVKD. Losses at the gene ends were 8 bases for V and 0 bases for J; bases not matched to a gene: 11. Here the CDR3 DNA reads TGTGCCATCGGGAAGACTAGCGGGGGCCGGAGCTCCTACAATGAGCAGTTCTTC. Encoded protein: CAIGKTSGGRSSYNEQFF.

This clonotype occurred a few times. The V call is TRBV29-1, the J call TRBJ2-3; D call uncertain. Between the trimmed V and J ends, which lost 6 bases and 0 bases, there was a span of 13 bases. CDR1 and CDR2 from the germline V gene are SQVTM and ANQGSEA. The CDR3 totals 14 residues. CDR3 protein: CSVSDGYSTDTQYF. The DNA of the CDR3 is TGCAGCGTCTCAGACGGATATAGCACAGATACGCAGTATTTT.

A few counts support this clonotype. This chain links TRBV20-1 with TRBJ2-6, with 7 bases lining up with TRBD1. Germline CDR1 reads DFQATT; CDR2 reads SNEGSKA (reference sequence). The CDR3 contains 18 residues. Trimming took 2 bases from V and 0 from J; bases not matched to a gene: 10. CDR3 DNA: TGCAGTGCTAGATTAGGGGGCCCGAAATTCTCTGGGGCCAACGTCCTGACTTTC. Translating gives CSARLGGPKFSGANVLTF.

V is TRBV5-1 and J is TRBJ2-3, with D possibly called TRBD1 or TRBD2 (5 bases each). CDR1 and CDR2 from the germline V gene are SGHRS and YFSETQ. V lost 7 bases and J lost 1, with 22 bases in between. The CDR3 totals 17 residues. CDR3 loop: CASHTGTLAFGTDTQYF. CDR3 coding DNA: TGCGCCAGCCACACCGGGACGCTAGCCTTTGGCACAGATACGCAGTATTTT.

The genes are TRBV12-3 or TRBV12-4 and TRBJ1-5, with D uncertain. The CDR3 contains 13 residues. The V and J ends lost 10 bases and 7 bases respectively, with 17 bases between them. CDR3 nucleotides: TGTGCCACCTCCCCCGGGATTTTGCAGCCCCAGCATTTT. It translates to CATSPGILQPQHF.

This clonotype has more than one count but fewer than ten. This chain links TRBV18 with TRBJ1-2; D uncertain. The CDR3 covers 16 residues. Trimming shortened V by 8 bases and J by 5 bases, and 24 bases separated the two germline ends. Germline lookup yields CDR1 KGHSH and CDR2 LQKENI. CDR3 in DNA: TGTGCCAGCACAACCCCCGGAATTGACGGCGCTTATGGCTACACCTTC. Protein sequence: CASTTPGIDGAYGYTF.

This clonotype was detected once. V and J are TRBV5-1 and TRBJ2-1; no clear D gene. The CDR3 totals 13 residues. Germline V lookup: CDR1 SGHRS, CDR2 YFSETQ. The germline V and J ends were trimmed by 5 bases and 8 bases, with 14 bases remaining between them. The chain's CDR3 is CASRLPGSYEQFF. CDR3 nucleotide sequence: TGCGCCAGCAGACTCCCGGGTTCCTATGAGCAGTTCTTC.

CDR3 in amino acids: CASSYGRGETDTQYF. The DNA of the CDR3 is TGTGCCAGCAGTTATGGGCGGGGTGAGACAGATACGCAGTATTTT. This rearrangement joins TRBV6-5 to TRBJ2-3; TRBD2 might be the D (6 bases). The CDR3 extends over 15 amino acids. CDR1 MNHEY and CDR2 SVGAGI come from the germline V gene. The V end lost 3 bases, the J end lost 3 bases, and 13 bases lay between the germline ends.